The 16 T cell receptor beta chains presented below share a single source sample, sequenced in a study of CD8 T cells in ankylosing spondylitis. Each CDR3 protein gets one entry after TCRdb re-called the 5' RACE reads with MiXCR. The sample contains 250,000 to 400,000 distinct CDR3 sequences, around 10% of which appear only once. The sample taken for sequencing was blood, either unsorted or a sorted T cell fraction (not recorded which). Receptors originate from a female donor with ankylosing spondylitis or in good health (not recorded which).

The chain has TRBV21-1 and TRBJ1-1; the table calls TRBD1, which could not be checked here. TRBV21-1 is classified as a pseudogene. This CDR3 is 19 amino acids long. CDR3 nucleotides: TGTGCCAGCATCGGGACAGGGGGGAGTCCTTCTACAAAATGGACTGAAGCTTTCTTT. It translates to CASIGTGGSPSTKWTEAFF.

The table lists this clonotype with many counts. The V and J genes are TRBV5-1 and TRBJ2-3, with 10 nucleotides matching TRBD1. CDR1 and CDR2 from the germline V gene are SGHRS and YFSETQ. Trimming cost V 2 bases and J 4 bases; bases outside gene matches: 4. The CDR3 runs 15 residues. CDR3 sequence (DNA): TGCGCCAGCAGCTTTACCGGACAGGGGGCAGATACGCAGTATTTT. Protein product: CASSFTGQGADTQYF.

This clonotype was observed at least ten times. This rearrangement joins TRBV6-1 to TRBJ1-2; 7 nucleotides match TRBD1. V was clipped by 0 bases and J by 4 bases; unmatched bases: 5. This CDR3 is 15 amino acids long. Germline CDR1 is MNHNS and CDR2 is SASEGT. DNA of the CDR3: TGTGCCAGCAGTGAAGCGCAGGGACAGCCCTATGGCTACACCTTC. Amino acid sequence: CASSEAQGQPYGYTF.

This clonotype was seen ten or more times. V is TRBV6-1 and J is TRBJ1-2; 9 bases are a match to TRBD1. Trimming cost V 1 base and J 8 bases; bases outside gene matches: 8. The CDR3 extends over 15 amino acids. Germline CDR1 reads MNHNS; CDR2 reads SASEGT. CDR3 bases: TGTGCCAGCAGTGAAGAAAGGACAGGGGCGCCCGGCTACACCTTC. Translating it yields CASSEERTGAPGYTF.

This clonotype was observed at least ten times. CDR3 nucleotide sequence: TGCAGCGTTGAAAGCGGTGGTGTCACTGAAGCTTTCTTT. This encodes CSVESGGVTEAFF. V gene TRBV29-1 combines with J gene TRBJ1-1, with no clear D. CDR3 length: 13 residues. Trimming took off 2 bases at V and 4 bases at J, with 11 bases between the two ends. Germline CDR1 SQVTM, CDR2 ANQGSEA.

Details on this clonotype: A single base separates this from a much larger clone, so it may be a read error. The V gene is TRBV6-1, the J gene TRBJ1-1; D is ambiguous. Trimming stripped 6 bases from V and 3 bases from J, with 11 bases between. The V gene's germline CDR1 is MNHNS and CDR2 SASEGT. This CDR3 has 13 amino acids. CDR3 amino acids: CASSSGWYTEAFF. The CDR3 DNA is TGTGCCAGCAGCAGTGGATGGTACACTGAAGCTTTCTTT.

In its sample, this clonotype was seen a few times. The chain joins TRBV5-6 to TRBJ2-2; D is unresolved. CDR1 is SGHDT and CDR2 is YYEEEE in the germline V gene. The CDR3 loop spans 13 amino acids. Trimming took off 4 bases at V and 5 bases at J, with 9 bases between the two ends. DNA of the CDR3: TGTGCCAGCAGCGAGGACGGAACCGGGGAGCTGTTTTTT. Its protein is CASSEDGTGELFF.

This clonotype occurred many times. The chain combines TRBV20-1 with TRBJ1-5; TRBD1 is a possible D gene (5 bases). Trimming removed 6 bases at V and 4 bases at J, with 19 bases between. In germline, CDR1 is DFQATT, CDR2 SNEGSKA (reference sequence). The CDR3 has 15 residues. The CDR3 nucleotides read TGCAGTGCCCTGGACACTATTGGGGCTAATCAGCCCCAGCATTTT. This gives the protein CSALDTIGANQPQHF.

The V call is TRBV15, the J call TRBJ1-1; D gene unclear. CDR1 is LNHNV, CDR2 YYDKDF, per germline (reference sequence). V lost 0 bases to trimming and J lost 1 base, with 9 bases between them. The CDR3 spans 15 residues. The CDR3 spells CATSRDGLSNTEAFF. The CDR3 nucleotides read TGTGCCACCAGCAGAGATGGCTTATCGAACACTGAAGCTTTCTTT.

The chain links TRBV14 to TRBJ2-3, with 10 positions matching TRBD2. CDR1 is SGHDN and CDR2 is FVKESK in the germline V gene. With V trimmed by 4 bases and J by 4 bases, 8 bases remained unmatched. This CDR3 is built from 16 residues. As DNA, the CDR3 is TGTGCCAGCAGCCCCTTAGCGGGAGGTTCAGCAGATACGCAGTATTTT. Its translation is CASSPLAGGSADTQYF.

This clonotype was recorded at least ten times. J is TRBJ1-4 and V is TRBV20-1; 10 positions match TRBD1. J was trimmed by 7 bases and V by 0 bases; bases with no gene match: 5. Germline-derived CDR1 and CDR2 are DFQATT and SNEGSKA (reference sequence). This CDR3 contains 15 residues. CDR3 sequence (DNA): TGCAGTGCTAGAGAACGACAGGGGGCTGTTGAAAAACTGTTTTTT. Its translation is CSARERQGAVEKLFF.

This clonotype occurred many times. This chain links TRBV20-1 with TRBJ2-2; D is uncertain. V was clipped by 3 bases and J by 0 bases, with 8 bases between them. The CDR3 loop spans 14 amino acids. In germline, CDR1 is DFQATT, CDR2 SNEGSKA (reference sequence). The CDR3 sequence is CSASGQSNTGELFF. Here the CDR3 DNA reads TGCAGTGCTAGTGGTCAGTCGAACACCGGGGAGCTGTTTTTT.

This clonotype came up a few times. V and J are TRBV5-1 and TRBJ2-5; TRBD2 agrees at 7 bases. The V and J ends lost 4 bases and 3 bases, in that order; junction bases with no gene match: 6. The germline V gene encodes CDR1 SGHRS and CDR2 YFSETQ. The CDR3 covers 14 residues. For the CDR3, the DNA is TGCGCCAGCAGCGGGGCTAGCGGTAAAGAGACCCAGTACTTC. This translates into CASSGASGKETQYF.

This clonotype was found many times. The chain joins TRBV28 to TRBJ1-4; the match to TRBD1 covers 9 bases. Germline assignment: CDR1 MDHEN and CDR2 SYDVKM. The CDR3 extends over 16 amino acids. Unmatched junction bases numbered 7, after V lost 5 bases and J lost 3 bases. CDR3 region: CASSLPGQGPNEKLFF. DNA for the CDR3: TGTGCCAGCAGTCTCCCGGGACAGGGTCCTAATGAAAAACTGTTTTTT.

This clonotype was counted ten times or more. This chain connects TRBV29-1 to TRBJ1-1; TRBD1 matches 8 bases. Germline CDR1 and CDR2: SQVTM and ANQGSEA. With 0 bases clipped from V and 10 bases from J, the junction kept 7 bases outside the gene matches. This CDR3 has 13 amino acids. In nucleotides, the CDR3 is TGCAGCGTTGAAGATACCGGACAGGGATCAGCTTTCTTT. This translates into CSVEDTGQGSAFF.

In its sample, this clonotype was seen many times. The CDR3 loop is CSARRVAGATEQFF. CDR3 nucleotides: TGCAGTGCTAGAAGGGTAGCGGGTGCAACTGAGCAGTTCTTC. V is TRBV20-1 and J is TRBJ2-1; 7 bases map to TRBD2. V was clipped by 2 bases and J by 9 bases; unmatched bases: 10. Germline V gives CDR1 DFQATT, CDR2 SNEGSKA (reference sequence). This CDR3 has 14 residues.